This record covers a single T cell receptor beta chain. Data came from immunoSEQ multiplex PCR; TCRdb stores just in-frame clones and leaves some out. Of about 240,000 clones in the sample, 65% to 85% were seen once. This sample is drawn from a study of blood T cell repertoires in COVID-19. At the level of the study: T cells, B-cell-depleted T cells, or PBMCs provided the cDNA or gDNA that served as material.

J lost 3 bases, V lost 8 bases, and 9 bases had no gene match. The CDR3 length is 15 residues. Germline V gives CDR1 MNHEY, CDR2 SVGAGI. The sequenced sample was peripheral blood. The chain employs TRBV6-5 and TRBJ1-5; 8 bases are shared with TRBD1. The receptor was isolated from a human donor in a cohort sampled during active COVID-19. The chain's CDR3 is CASGGQVQFNQPQHF. The CDR3 bases are TGTGCCAGCGGGGGACAGGTGCAATTCAATCAGCCCCAGCATTTT.